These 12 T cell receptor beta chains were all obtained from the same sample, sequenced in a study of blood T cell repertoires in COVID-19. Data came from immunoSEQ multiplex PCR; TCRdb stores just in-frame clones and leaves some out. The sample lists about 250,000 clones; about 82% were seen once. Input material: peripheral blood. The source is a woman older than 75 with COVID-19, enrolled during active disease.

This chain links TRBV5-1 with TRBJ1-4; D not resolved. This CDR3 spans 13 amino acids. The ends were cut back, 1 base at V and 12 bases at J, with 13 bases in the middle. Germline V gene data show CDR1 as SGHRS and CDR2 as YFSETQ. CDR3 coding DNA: TGCGCCAGCAGCTTGTGGTTAGAATCGGAACTGTTTTTT. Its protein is CASSLWLESELFF.

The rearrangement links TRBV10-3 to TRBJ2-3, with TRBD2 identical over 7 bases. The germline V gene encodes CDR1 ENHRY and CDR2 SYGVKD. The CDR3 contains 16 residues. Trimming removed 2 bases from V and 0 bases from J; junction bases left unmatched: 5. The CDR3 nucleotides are TGTGCCATCAGTGAGATGACTAGCAGTAGCACAGATACGCAGTATTTT. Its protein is CAISEMTSSSTDTQYF.

The CDR3 DNA sequence: TGTGCCAGTAGTATAGAGTATCCGGGGGTTCAATCACCCCTCCACTTT. Protein: CASSIEYPGVQSPLHF. The chain combines TRBV19 with TRBJ1-6, with a weak D call TRBD1 (5 bases). Between the trimmed V and J ends, which lost 0 bases and 10 bases, there was a span of 16 bases. The V gene's germline CDR1 is LNHDA and CDR2 SQIVND (reference sequence). The CDR3 spans 16 residues.

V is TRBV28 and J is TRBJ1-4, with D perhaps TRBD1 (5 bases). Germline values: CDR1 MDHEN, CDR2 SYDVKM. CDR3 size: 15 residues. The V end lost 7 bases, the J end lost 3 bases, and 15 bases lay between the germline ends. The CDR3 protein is CASTYDSAPNEKLFF. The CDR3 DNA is TGTGCCAGCACTTACGACAGCGCGCCTAATGAAAAACTGTTTTTT.

The CDR3 region has the DNA TGTGCCAGCAGCTTACAGACGGGAGGTCTAGAAGCTTTCTTT. It yields the protein CASSLQTGGLEAFF. V usage is TRBV7-9 and J usage is TRBJ1-1; D unresolved. The germline CDR1 and CDR2 sequences are SEHNR and FQNEAQ (reference sequence). V was clipped by 2 bases and J by 8 bases, with 15 bases between them. There are 14 residues in the CDR3.

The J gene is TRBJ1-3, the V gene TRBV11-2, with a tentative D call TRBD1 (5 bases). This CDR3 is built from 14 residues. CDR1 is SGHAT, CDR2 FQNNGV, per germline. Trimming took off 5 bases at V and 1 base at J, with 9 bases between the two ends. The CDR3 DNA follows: TGTGCCAGCAGCCAGGGACTTTCTGGAAACACCATATATTTT. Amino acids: CASSQGLSGNTIYF.

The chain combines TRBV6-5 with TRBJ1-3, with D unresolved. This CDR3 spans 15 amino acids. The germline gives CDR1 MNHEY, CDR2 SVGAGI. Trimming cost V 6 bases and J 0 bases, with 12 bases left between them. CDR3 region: CASSAESISGNTIYF. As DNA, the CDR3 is TGTGCCAGCAGCGCCGAGTCGATCTCTGGAAACACCATATATTTT.

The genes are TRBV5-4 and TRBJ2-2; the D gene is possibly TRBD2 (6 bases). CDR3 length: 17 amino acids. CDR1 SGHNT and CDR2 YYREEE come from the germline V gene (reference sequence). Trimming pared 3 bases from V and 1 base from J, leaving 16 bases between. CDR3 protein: CASSSNTGRVNTGELFF. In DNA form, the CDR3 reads TGTGCCAGCAGCTCAAATACCGGGAGAGTGAACACCGGGGAGCTGTTTTTT.

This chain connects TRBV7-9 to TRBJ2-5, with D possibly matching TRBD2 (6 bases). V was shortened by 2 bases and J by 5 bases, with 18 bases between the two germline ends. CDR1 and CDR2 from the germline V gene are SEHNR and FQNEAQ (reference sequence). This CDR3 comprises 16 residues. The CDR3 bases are TGTGCCAGCAGCTTACGTCGCGGGGTCACCGGTGAGACCCAGTACTTC. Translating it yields CASSLRRGVTGETQYF.

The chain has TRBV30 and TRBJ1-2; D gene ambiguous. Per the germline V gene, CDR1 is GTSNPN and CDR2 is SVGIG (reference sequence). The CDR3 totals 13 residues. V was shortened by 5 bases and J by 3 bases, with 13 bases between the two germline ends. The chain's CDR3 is CAWRREQHYGYTF. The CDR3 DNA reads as TGTGCCTGGCGCCGTGAGCAACACTATGGCTACACCTTC.

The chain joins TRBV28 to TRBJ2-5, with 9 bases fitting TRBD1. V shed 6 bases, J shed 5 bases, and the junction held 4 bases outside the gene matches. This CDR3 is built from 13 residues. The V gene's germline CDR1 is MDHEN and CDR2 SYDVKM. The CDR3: CASRDRGGETQYF. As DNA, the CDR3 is TGTGCCAGCAGGGACAGGGGAGGGGAGACCCAGTACTTC.

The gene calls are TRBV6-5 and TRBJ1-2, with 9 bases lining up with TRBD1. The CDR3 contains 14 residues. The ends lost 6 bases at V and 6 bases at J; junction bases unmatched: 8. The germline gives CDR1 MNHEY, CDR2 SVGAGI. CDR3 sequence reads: CASRGSGQGNGYTF. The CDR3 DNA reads TGTGCCAGCAGGGGGTCAGGACAGGGGAATGGCTACACCTTC.